The present TCR beta chain was sequenced within a study of blood T cells in healthy people across ages. This clonotype was detected only a few times. No antigen is known for it. One end of the junction does not line up with germline, which may come from a read error. Findings and caveats of the study: Both naive CD4+ cell counts and diversity were greater in long-lived donors than in aged donors.

Using a J-beta primer mix together with a sample-barcoded 5' primer, a second PCR was run for roughly 6 to 12 cycles. Each TCR beta cDNA got a 12-nucleotide random molecular identifier. TCRdb recomputed calls from the 5' RACE reads with MiXCR, one row per CDR3 protein. The sample holds 910,000 or so distinct CDR3 sequences; roughly half are singletons and the top ten take about 21%. This CDR3 has 13 residues. The receptor comes from a woman in her sixties in good health. The sequencing input was blood. The chain employs TRBV12-3 or TRBV12-4 and TRBJ1-5; possibly TRBD1 for D (5 bases). For the CDR3, the DNA is TGTGCCAGCAGTTTTCAGGGCAAGCAGCCCCAGCATTTT. Protein sequence: CASSFQGKQPQHF.